Presented here are 2 T cell receptor beta chains from one specimen sequenced in a study of technical replicates of blood from several donors. Method: immunoSEQ multiplex PCR; TCRdb's copy keeps in-frame clones and lacks some. The repertoire has under 95,000 clones, 92% of them found once; the top ten carry 0.42%. Sequenced sample: T cells isolated from PBMCs. These TCRs come from a human donor in good health.

The chain is built from TRBV5-6 and TRBJ2-3; TRBD2 matches at 8 bases. Trimming took 5 bases from V and 0 from J; bases not matched to a gene: 8. The CDR3 is 16 residues long. Germline V gives CDR1 SGHDT, CDR2 YYEEEE. CDR3 DNA: TGTGCCAGCAGTGAAAGAAGCGGGAGTAGCACAGATACGCAGTATTTT. Translating it yields CASSERSGSSTDTQYF. The full variable domain, with the rest looked up from reference TRBV5-6 and TRBJ2-3, is DAGVTQSPTHLIKTRGQQVTLRCSPKSGHDTVSWYQQALGQGPQFIFQYYEEEERQRGNFPDRFSGHQFPNYSSELNVNALLLGDSALYLCASSERSGSSTDTQYFGPGTRLTVL.

This clone was picked up one time. This chain links TRBV6-6 with TRBJ2-1, with a possible D match to TRBD2 (5 bases). Trimming left V 10 bases short and J 3 bases short, with 13 bases between. This CDR3 spans 13 amino acids. Germline V CDR1 and CDR2: MNHNY, SVGAGI (reference sequence). Here the CDR3 DNA reads TGTGCCACTGGACTTGGTGACTACAATGAGCAGTTCTTC. It translates to CATGLGDYNEQFF.